The T cell receptor (beta chain) under discussion was sequenced for a study of early T cells in non-severe SARS-CoV-2 infection. Study-level points and caveats: Sequences matched to VDJdb favored anti-spike CD8 responses, while private and CD4 specificities were missed.

For this clonotype: Antigen specificity is unknown.

There are 16 residues in the CDR3. The V and J ends lost 3 bases and 0 bases respectively, with 15 bases between them. Individual cDNA molecules carried attached unique molecular identifiers. TCRdb redid the calling of the 5' RACE reads with MiXCR, one entry per CDR3 protein. The sample holds 75,000 to 80,000 distinct CDR3 sequences, less than 20% seen once. The chain joins TRBV12-3 or TRBV12-4 to TRBJ2-7, with D maybe TRBD1 (5 bases). This receptor was obtained from an adult who was a healthcare worker with PCR-confirmed SARS-CoV-2 infection or an uninfected control (not recorded which). Sequenced input: whole blood. In nucleotides, the CDR3 is TGTGCCAGCAGTTTCAAGACAGCCGTTAGCTCCTACGAGCAGTACTTC. Its protein product is CASSFKTAVSSYEQYF.